This T cell receptor (beta chain) is from a study of blood T cell repertoires in COVID-19. The germline gives CDR1 LNHDA, CDR2 SQIVND (reference sequence). V lost 4 bases and J 14 bases, leaving 15 bases between the germline ends. The CDR3 contains 12 residues. Produced via immunoSEQ multiplex PCR; TCRdb's table is partial and in-frame only. The sample holds 140,000 or so clones, about three quarters seen once. The sequencing input was peripheral blood. The rearrangement links TRBV19 to TRBJ2-1; D is ambiguous. The source is a man in his fifties or sixties with acute or convalescent COVID-19. The CDR3 region is CASSNYGTAEFF. Here the CDR3 DNA reads TGTGCCAGTAGTAATTATGGAACGGCGGAGTTCTTC.